This section outlines one T cell receptor beta chain sequence together with its context. Its antigen is not known. The record originates from a study of cytomegalovirus exposure and HLA in healthy donors. Study-level information: Counted in an early data release were some 81 million unique TCRs from HLA-typed donors.

General study points: Later on, an analysis tied approximately 17,000 TCR beta sequences to HLA alleles at 0.05 false discovery rate.

This CDR3 is 14 amino acids long. PCR used 60 Vbeta primers and 13 Jbeta primers. As originally analysed: In a later analysis, the count reached some 88 million unique TCR beta chains, with around 10 million shared. Produced via immunoSEQ multiplex PCR; TCRdb's table is partial and in-frame only. The DNA gave D and trimming, while V, J and clone size come from that table. Among more than 85,000 clones listed, 70% were seen once. The rearrangement links TRBV21-1 to TRBJ2-2; the D call of TRBD2 is as the table states it, not checked on the DNA. TRBV21-1 is labeled a pseudogene. The sequence was obtained from a woman aged 45-59 years in good health and CMV-seropositive. Sequencing was performed on PBMCs. In DNA, the CDR3 is TGTGCCAGCAGCAAAGGTAGTTCCACCGGGGAGCTGTTTTTT. Its protein is CASSKGSSTGELFF.